The source of this T cell receptor beta chain is a study of blood T cell repertoires in COVID-19. Overall study: Samples representing acute and convalescent COVID-19 were sourced from the United States, Italy and Spain. From T cells, B-cell-depleted T cells, or PBMCs came the material, which was cDNA or gDNA.

CDR3 size: 16 residues. After removal of 4 bases from V and 7 bases from J, the junction contained 14 bases not matched to a gene. Germline V gene sequence: CDR1 LGHNA, CDR2 YNFKEQ. In the source study's methods: Quantification of nucleated cells was approximated via reference gene primer amplification. TCRdb's table, derived via immunoSEQ multiplex PCR, lists solely in-frame clones and lacks some. The D gene and trimming were derived from the DNA, and the V and J assignments and clone size from that table. Of tens of thousands of clones in the sample, almost 80% are singletons; the top ten hold less than 9%.

The sequence derives from a woman aged 55 to 70 with acute or convalescent COVID-19. The V call is TRBV4-2, the J call TRBJ2-7; the match to TRBD2 covers 9 bases. Material for sequencing was peripheral blood. The CDR3 sequence: CASSPAGGAGGREQYF. DNA of the CDR3: TGTGCCAGCAGCCCGGCGGGGGGAGCGGGGGGACGGGAGCAGTACTTC.